Each of the 8 T cell receptor beta chains below was sequenced from the same sample in a study of molecular identifiers for immune sequencing clone quantification. TCRdb used MiXCR to reprocess the PCR reads, holding one entry per CDR3 protein. The sample has approximately 590,000 distinct CDR3 sequences; around 25% are singletons. Input material: naive CD8+ T cells from blood, with Jurkat cell RNA spiked in. The subset here: FACS-sorted CD8+CD4-CCR7+CD45RA+ naive T cells. These receptors were taken from a human donor in good health. Some libraries in this study had Jurkat cell RNA spiked in.

Many counts were recorded for this clonotype. The chain employs TRBV6-1 and TRBJ2-5; a weak D match, TRBD1 (6 bases). Germline CDR1 is MNHNS and CDR2 is SASEGT. This CDR3 contains 13 residues. V shed 6 bases and J shed 4 bases, with 12 bases lying between them. Written as DNA, the CDR3 is TGTGCCAGCAGGGTACAGGGAGTAGAGACCCAGTACTTC. Translated, it gives CASRVQGVETQYF.

This clonotype was seen a handful of times. The rearrangement uses TRBV12-3 or TRBV12-4 and TRBJ1-2; no firm D call. Trimming removed 3 bases from V and 3 bases from J, with 11 bases in between. This CDR3 spans 14 amino acids. CDR3 coding DNA: TGTGCCAGCAGTTTGGCAATAGGGTACTATGGCTACACCTTC. Its protein product is CASSLAIGYYGYTF.

The rearrangement joins TRBV5-3 to TRBJ2-7; D call uncertain. TRBV5-3 is flagged as an ORF with uncertain function. V was clipped by 8 bases and J by 0 bases, with 18 bases between them. The CDR3 is 15 amino acids. In DNA form, the CDR3 reads TGTGCCAGCAGCGTGGCGGCAGGTAGCTCCTACGAGCAGTACTTC. Protein: CASSVAAGSSYEQYF.

Notes on this clonotype: This may stem from a read error, because a much larger clone lies one nucleotide away. V and J are TRBV3-1 and TRBJ1-4; D is unresolved. There are 15 residues in the CDR3. Per the germline V gene, CDR1 is LGHDT and CDR2 is YNNKEL (reference sequence). Here the CDR3 DNA reads TGTGCCGGCAGCCATTTAGGTGCAACTAATGAAAAACTGTTTTTT. It yields the protein CAGSHLGATNEKLFF.

With regard to this clonotype: Possible read error: a much larger clone is one base away. The V and J genes are TRBV6-5 and TRBJ1-1; D possibly corresponds to TRBD1 (5 bases). Germline V CDR1 and CDR2: MNHEY, SVGAGI. This CDR3 region has 13 residues. The V end lost 6 bases, the J end lost 5 bases, and 13 bases lay between the germline ends. CDR3 nucleotides: TGTGCCAGCAGATCCGGGGGGACTACTGAAGCTTTCTTT. Protein sequence: CASRSGGTTEAFF.

This clonotype was recorded at least ten times. The chain carries TRBV7-2 and TRBJ2-5; a possible D gene is TRBD1 (6 bases). V shed 4 bases and J shed 2 bases, with 11 bases lying between them. CDR3 size: 14 residues. Germline CDR1 SGHTA, CDR2 FQGNSA. CDR3 in amino acids: CASSSNRDQETQYF. For the CDR3, the DNA is TGTGCCAGCAGCTCAAACAGGGATCAAGAGACCCAGTACTTC.

This clonotype appeared a few times. The chain is built from TRBV13 and TRBJ2-1; 7 nucleotides line up with TRBD2. This CDR3 spans 14 amino acids. Per the germline V gene, CDR1 is PRHDT and CDR2 is FYEKMQ (reference sequence). V lost 5 bases and J lost 7; bases outside the gene matches: 8. This CDR3 is CASSNPGLLNEQFF. As DNA, the CDR3 is TGTGCCAGCAGCAACCCGGGACTACTAAATGAGCAGTTCTTC. Combining the CDR3 with reference TRBV13 and TRBJ2-1 gives the whole variable domain AAGVIQSPRHLIKEKRETATLKCYPIPRHDTVYWYQQGPGQDPQFLISFYEKMQSDKGSIPDRFSAQQFSDYHSELNMSSLELGDSALYFCASSNPGLLNEQFFGPGTRLTVL.

This clonotype was counted many times. The V and J genes are TRBV27 and TRBJ1-1, with unresolved D. The CDR3 has 13 amino acids. The germline gives CDR1 MNHEY, CDR2 SMNVEV (reference sequence). V was clipped by 0 bases and J by 6 bases, with 8 bases between them. In DNA form, the CDR3 reads TGTGCCAGCAGTTTATCGGGTGGCGCTGAAGCTTTCTTT. This encodes CASSLSGGAEAFF.